The following is a T cell receptor (beta chain) sequence with its context. According to the study, genomic DNA was the template for TCR beta VDJ and CDR3 profiling. TCRdb redid the calling of the reads with MiXCR, one entry per CDR3 protein. This table has 250,000 to 350,000 distinct CDR3 sequences, 56% appearing once. V shed 5 bases and J 4 bases; nucleotides not matched to a gene: 8. The CDR3 is made up of 16 amino acids. CDR1 SGHTA and CDR2 FQGNSA come from the germline V gene. This sample is part of a study of CD8+CD57+ T cells in acquired aplastic anemia. The TCR comes from a human donor with severe aplastic anemia or a healthy control (not recorded which). The specimen was sorted CD4+, CD8+, or CD8+CD57+ T cells (not recorded which) from PBMCs. The chain carries TRBV7-2 and TRBJ2-3, with 11 bases lining up with TRBD2. For the CDR3, the DNA is TGTGCCAGCAGCGCGCGGACTAGCGGGTCTGCAGATACGCAGTATTTT. Translation gives CASSARTSGSADTQYF.